This T cell receptor beta chain emerged from a study of blood T cells in healthy people across ages. Germline values: CDR1 MGHRA, CDR2 YSYEKL. This CDR3 is built from 16 residues. The J segment lost 5 bases and the V segment lost 2 bases, leaving 4 bases of the junction unmatched. Study-level points and caveats: Naive CD4+ cell counts and diversity both ran higher in long-lived than in aged donors.

On this clonotype itself: Its antigen remains unknown.

Researchers report isolating at least 6 million PBMCs per sample. The use of a sample-barcoded 5' primer and a J-beta primer mix characterized a second PCR of roughly 7 to 11 cycles. TCRdb called the 5' RACE reads again in MiXCR, with one record for every CDR3 protein. Here the sample spans about a million distinct CDR3 sequences, just over 50% being singletons. The source is a woman aged 55-75 years in good health. Input material: blood. The gene calls are TRBV4-1 and TRBJ2-2, with TRBD1 matching over 11 bases. The CDR3 sequence: CASSQPGQGVTGELFF. For the CDR3, the DNA is TGCGCCAGCAGCCAACCGGGACAGGGGGTTACCGGGGAGCTGTTTTTT.